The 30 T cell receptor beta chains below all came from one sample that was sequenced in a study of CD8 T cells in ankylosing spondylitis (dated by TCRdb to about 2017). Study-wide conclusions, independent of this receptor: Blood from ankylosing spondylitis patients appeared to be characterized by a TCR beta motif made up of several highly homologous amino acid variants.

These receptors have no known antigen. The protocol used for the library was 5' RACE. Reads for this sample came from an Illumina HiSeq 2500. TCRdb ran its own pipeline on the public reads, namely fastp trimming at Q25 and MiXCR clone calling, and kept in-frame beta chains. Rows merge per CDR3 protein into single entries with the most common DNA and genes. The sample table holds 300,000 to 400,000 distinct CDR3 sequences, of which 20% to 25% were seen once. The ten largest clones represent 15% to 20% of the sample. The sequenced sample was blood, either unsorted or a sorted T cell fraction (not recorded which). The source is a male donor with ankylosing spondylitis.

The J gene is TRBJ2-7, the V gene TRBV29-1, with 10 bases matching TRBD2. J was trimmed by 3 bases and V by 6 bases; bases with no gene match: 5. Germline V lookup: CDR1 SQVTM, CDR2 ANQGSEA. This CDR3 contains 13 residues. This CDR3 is CSVVQRGGYEQYF. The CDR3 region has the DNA TGCAGCGTGGTTCAGCGGGGGGGCTACGAGCAGTACTTC.

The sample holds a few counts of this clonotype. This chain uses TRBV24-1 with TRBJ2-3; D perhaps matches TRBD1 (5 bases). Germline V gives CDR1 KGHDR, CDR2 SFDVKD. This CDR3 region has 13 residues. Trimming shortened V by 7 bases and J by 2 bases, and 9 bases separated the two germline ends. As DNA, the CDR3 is TGTGCCACCAGACAGGAGATCACAGATACGCAGTATTTT. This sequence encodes CATRQEITDTQYF.

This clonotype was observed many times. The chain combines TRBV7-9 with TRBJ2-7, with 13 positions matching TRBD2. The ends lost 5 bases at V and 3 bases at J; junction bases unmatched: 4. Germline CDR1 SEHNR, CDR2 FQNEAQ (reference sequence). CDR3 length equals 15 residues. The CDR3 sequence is CASSKGTSGDYEQYF. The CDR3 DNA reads TGTGCCAGCAGCAAAGGGACTAGCGGGGACTACGAGCAGTACTTC. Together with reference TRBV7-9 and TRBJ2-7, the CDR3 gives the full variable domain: DTGVSQNPRHKITKRGQNVTFRCDPISEHNRLYWYRQTLGQGPEFLTYFQNEAQLEKSRLLSDRFSAERPKGSFSTLEIQRTEQGDSAMYLCASSKGTSGDYEQYFGPGTRLTVT.

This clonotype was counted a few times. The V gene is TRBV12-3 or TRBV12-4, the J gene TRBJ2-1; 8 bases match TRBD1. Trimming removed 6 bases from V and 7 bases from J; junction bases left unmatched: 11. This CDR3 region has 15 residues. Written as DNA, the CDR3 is TGTGCCAGCAGGCTGAGCAGGGGGCTACCGAATGAGCAGTTCTTC. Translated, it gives CASRLSRGLPNEQFF.

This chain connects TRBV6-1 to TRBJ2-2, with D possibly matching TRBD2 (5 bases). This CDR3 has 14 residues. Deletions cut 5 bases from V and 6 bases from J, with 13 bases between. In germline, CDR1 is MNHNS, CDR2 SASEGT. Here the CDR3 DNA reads TGTGCCAGCAGTCGGCTGGGCGGGTCCGGGGAGCTGTTTTTT. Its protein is CASSRLGGSGELFF.

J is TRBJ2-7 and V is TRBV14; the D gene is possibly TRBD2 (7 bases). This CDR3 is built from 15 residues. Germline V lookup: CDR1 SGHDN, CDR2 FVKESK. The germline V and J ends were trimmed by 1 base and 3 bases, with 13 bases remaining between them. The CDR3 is CASSQVRGAIYEQYF. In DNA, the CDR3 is TGTGCCAGCAGCCAAGTTCGGGGGGCTATCTACGAGCAGTACTTC.

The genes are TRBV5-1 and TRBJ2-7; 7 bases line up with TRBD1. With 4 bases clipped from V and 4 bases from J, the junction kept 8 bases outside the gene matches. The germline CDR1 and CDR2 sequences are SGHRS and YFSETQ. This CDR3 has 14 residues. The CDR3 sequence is CASSPGQRVYEQYF. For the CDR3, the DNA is TGCGCCAGCAGCCCGGGACAGCGAGTTTACGAGCAGTACTTC.

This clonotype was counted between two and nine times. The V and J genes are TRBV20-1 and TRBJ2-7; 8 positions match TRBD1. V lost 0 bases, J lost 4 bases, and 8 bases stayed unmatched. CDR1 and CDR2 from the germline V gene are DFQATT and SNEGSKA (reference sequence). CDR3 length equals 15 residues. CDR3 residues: CSARDRTGSSYEQYF. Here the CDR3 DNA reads TGCAGTGCTAGAGATCGGACAGGGAGTTCGTACGAGCAGTACTTC.

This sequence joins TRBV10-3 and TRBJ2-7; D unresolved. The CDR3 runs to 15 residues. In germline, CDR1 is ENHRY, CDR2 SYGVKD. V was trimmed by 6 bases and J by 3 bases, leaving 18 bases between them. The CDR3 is CAISVGQEHFYEQYF. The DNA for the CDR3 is TGTGCCATCAGCGTCGGGCAGGAGCACTTCTACGAGCAGTACTTC.

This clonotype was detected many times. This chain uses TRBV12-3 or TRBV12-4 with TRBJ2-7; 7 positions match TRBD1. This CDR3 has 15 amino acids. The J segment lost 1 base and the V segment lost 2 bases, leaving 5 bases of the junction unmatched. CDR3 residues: CASSLRGQRSYEQYF. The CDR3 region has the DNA TGTGCCAGCAGTTTAAGGGGGCAGCGGTCCTACGAGCAGTACTTC.

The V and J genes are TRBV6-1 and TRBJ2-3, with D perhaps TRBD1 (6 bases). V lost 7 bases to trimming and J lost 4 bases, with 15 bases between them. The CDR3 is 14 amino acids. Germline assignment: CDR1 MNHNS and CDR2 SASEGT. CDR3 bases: TGTGCCAGCACCGCTGACAGGTTTGCAGATACGCAGTATTTT. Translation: CASTADRFADTQYF.

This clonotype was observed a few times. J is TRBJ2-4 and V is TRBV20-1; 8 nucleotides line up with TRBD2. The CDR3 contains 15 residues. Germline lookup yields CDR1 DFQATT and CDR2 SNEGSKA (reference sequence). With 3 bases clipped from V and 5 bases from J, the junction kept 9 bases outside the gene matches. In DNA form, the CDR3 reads TGCAGTGCTAGGTTTACGGGAGGGCCCCAAAACATTCAGTACTTC. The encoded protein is CSARFTGGPQNIQYF.

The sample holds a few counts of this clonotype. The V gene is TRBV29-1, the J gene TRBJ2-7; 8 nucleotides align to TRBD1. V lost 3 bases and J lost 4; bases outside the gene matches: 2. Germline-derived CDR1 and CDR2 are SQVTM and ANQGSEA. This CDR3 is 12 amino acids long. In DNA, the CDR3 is TGCAGCGTTGAGGACAGGGCGTACGAGCAGTACTTC. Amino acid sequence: CSVEDRAYEQYF.

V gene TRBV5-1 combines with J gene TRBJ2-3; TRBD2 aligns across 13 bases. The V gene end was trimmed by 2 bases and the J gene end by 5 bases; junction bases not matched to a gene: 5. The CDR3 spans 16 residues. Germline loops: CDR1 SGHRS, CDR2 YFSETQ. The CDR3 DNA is TGCGCCAGCAGCTTATGGACTAGCGGGAGCCAAGATACGCAGTATTTT. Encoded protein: CASSLWTSGSQDTQYF.

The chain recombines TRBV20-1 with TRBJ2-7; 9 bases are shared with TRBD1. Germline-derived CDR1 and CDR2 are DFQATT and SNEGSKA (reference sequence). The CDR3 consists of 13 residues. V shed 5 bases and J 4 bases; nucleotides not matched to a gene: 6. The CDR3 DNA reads TGCAGTGCTCGCCGGACAGGGGTTTACGAGCAGTACTTC. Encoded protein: CSARRTGVYEQYF.

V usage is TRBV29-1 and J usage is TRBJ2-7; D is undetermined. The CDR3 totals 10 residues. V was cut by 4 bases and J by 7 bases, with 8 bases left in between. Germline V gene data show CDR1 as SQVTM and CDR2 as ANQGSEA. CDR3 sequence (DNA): TGCAGCGTTGGGGTGAGAGAGCAGTACTTC. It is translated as CSVGVREQYF.

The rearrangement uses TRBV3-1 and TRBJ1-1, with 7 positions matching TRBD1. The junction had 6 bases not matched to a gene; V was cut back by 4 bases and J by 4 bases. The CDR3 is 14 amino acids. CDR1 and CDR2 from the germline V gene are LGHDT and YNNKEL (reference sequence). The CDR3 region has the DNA TGTGCCAGCAGCCGACAGGGCTTCGGCACTGAAGCTTTCTTT. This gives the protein CASSRQGFGTEAFF.

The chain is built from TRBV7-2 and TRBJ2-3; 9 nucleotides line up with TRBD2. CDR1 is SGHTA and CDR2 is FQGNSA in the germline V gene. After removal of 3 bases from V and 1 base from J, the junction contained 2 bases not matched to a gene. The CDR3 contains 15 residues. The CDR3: CASSFASGGTDTQYF. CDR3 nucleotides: TGTGCCAGCAGCTTTGCTAGCGGGGGCACAGATACGCAGTATTTT.

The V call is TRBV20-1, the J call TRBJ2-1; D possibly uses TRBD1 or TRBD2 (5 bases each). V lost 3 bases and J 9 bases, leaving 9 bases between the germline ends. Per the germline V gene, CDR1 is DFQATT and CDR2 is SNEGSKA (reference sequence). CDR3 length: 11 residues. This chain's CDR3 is CSASRGGEQFF. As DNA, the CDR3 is TGCAGTGCTAGTCGGGGCGGTGAGCAGTTCTTC.

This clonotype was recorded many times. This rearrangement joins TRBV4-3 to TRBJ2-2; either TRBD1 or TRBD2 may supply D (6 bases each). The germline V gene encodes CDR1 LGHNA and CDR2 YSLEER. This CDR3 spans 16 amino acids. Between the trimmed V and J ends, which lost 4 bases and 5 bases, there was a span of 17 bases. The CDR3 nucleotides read TGCGCCAGCAGCCGGTCACAGGGTCGGGGGACCGGGGAGCTGTTTTTT. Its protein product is CASSRSQGRGTGELFF.

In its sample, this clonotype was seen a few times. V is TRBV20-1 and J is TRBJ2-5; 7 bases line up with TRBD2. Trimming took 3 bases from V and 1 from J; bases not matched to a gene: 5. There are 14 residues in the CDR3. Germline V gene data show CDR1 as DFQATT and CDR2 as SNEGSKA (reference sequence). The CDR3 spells CSARPTSLQETQYF. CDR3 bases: TGCAGTGCTAGGCCGACTAGCCTCCAAGAGACCCAGTACTTC.

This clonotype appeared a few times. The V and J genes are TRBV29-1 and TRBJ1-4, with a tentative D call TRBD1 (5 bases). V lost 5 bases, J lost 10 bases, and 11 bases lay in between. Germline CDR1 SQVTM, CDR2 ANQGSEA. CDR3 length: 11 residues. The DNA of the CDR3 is TGCAGCGTTTCGGCCCAGGGAAAACTGTTTTTT. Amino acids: CSVSAQGKLFF.

CDR3 amino acids: CASSQGVNQPQHF. The CDR3 nucleotides are TGTGCCAGCAGCCAAGGGGTCAATCAGCCCCAGCATTTT. This chain connects TRBV3-1 to TRBJ1-5; no firm D call. The CDR3 is made up of 13 amino acids. In germline, CDR1 is LGHDT, CDR2 YNNKEL (reference sequence). V was cut by 1 base and J by 3 bases, with 4 bases left in between.

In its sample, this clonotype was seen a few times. CDR3 loop: CASSYGAQETQYF. CDR3 in DNA: TGTGCCAGCAGTTACGGGGCCCAAGAGACCCAGTACTTC. The chain employs TRBV6-5 and TRBJ2-5, with TRBD1 as a possible D gene (5 bases). The CDR3 is made up of 13 amino acids. The V end was cut by 2 bases, the J end by 1 base, with 5 bases between. Germline V gene data show CDR1 as MNHEY and CDR2 as SVGAGI.

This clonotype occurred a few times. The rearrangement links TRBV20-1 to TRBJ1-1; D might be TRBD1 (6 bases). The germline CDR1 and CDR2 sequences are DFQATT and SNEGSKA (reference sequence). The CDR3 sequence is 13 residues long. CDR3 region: CRVGEGVNTEAFF. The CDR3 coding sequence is TGCAGGGTCGGCGAGGGGGTGAACACTGAAGCTTTCTTT.

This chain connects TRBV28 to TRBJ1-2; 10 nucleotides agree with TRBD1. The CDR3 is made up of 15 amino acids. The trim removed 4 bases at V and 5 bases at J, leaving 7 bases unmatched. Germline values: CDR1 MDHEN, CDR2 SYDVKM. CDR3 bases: TGTGCCAGCAGTTCCGGACAGGGGGATTTATATGGCTACACCTTC. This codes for CASSSGQGDLYGYTF.

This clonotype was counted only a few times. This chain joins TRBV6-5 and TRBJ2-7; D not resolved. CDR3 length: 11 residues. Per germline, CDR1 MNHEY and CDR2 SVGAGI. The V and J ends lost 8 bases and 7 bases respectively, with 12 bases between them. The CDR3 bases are TGTGCCAGCCGCGGCGTGGGAGAGCAGTACTTC. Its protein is CASRGVGEQYF.

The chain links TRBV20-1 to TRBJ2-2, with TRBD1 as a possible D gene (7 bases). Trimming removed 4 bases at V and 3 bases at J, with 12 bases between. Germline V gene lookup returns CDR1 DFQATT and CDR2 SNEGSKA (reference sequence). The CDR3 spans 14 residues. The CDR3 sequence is CSAIAGGYTGELFF. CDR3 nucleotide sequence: TGCAGTGCTATTGCAGGGGGGTACACCGGGGAGCTGTTTTTT.

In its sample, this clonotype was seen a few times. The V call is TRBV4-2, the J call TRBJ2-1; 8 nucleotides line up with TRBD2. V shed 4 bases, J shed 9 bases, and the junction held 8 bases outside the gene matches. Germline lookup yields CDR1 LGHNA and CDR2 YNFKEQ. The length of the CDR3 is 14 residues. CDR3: CASSPYSGTREQFF. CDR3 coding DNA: TGTGCCAGCAGCCCCTATAGCGGGACACGTGAGCAGTTCTTC.

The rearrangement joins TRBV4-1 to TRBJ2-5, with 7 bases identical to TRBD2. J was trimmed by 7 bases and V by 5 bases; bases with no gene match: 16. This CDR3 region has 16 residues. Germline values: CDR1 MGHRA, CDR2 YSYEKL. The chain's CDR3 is CASSTIITSALRTQYF. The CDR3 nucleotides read TGCGCCAGCAGCACAATCATAACTAGCGCCCTCAGGACCCAGTACTTC.